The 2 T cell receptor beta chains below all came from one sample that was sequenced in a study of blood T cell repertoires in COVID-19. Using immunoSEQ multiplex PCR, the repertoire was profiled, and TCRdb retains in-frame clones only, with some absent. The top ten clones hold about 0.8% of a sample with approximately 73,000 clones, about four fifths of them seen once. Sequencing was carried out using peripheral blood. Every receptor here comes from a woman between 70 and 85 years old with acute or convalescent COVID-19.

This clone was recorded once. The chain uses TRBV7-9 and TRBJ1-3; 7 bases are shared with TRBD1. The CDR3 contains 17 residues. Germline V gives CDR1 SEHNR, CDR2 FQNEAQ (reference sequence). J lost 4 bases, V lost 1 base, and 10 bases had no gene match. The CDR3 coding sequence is TGTGCCAGCAGCTTAGGAATGGGACAGCTGGCCGGAAACACCATATATTTT. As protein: CASSLGMGQLAGNTIYF.

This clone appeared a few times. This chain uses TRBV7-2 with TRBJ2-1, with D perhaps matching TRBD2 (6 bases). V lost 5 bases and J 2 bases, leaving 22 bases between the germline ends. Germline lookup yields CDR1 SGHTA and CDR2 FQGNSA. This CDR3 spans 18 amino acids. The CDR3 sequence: CASSGPGTRSGAYNEQFF. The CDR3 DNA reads TGTGCCAGCAGCGGTCCCGGGACTCGTTCCGGGGCCTACAATGAGCAGTTCTTC. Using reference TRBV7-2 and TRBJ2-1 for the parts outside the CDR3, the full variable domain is GAGVSQSPSNKVTEKGKDVELRCDPISGHTALYWYRQSLGQGLEFLIYFQGNSAPDKSGLPSDRFSAERTGGSVSTLTIQRTQQEDSAVYLCASSGPGTRSGAYNEQFFGPGTRLTVL.